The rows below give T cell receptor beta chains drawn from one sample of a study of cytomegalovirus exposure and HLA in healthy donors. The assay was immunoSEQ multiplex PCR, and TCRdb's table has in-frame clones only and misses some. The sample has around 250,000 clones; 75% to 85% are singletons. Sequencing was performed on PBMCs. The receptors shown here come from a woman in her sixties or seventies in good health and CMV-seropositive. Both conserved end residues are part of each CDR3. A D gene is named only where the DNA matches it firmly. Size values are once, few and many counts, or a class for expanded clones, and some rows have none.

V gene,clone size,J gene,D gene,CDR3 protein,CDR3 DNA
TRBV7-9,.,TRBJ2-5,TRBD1,CASSSSTGAETQYF,TGTGCCAGCAGTTCTAGTACAGGGGCAGAGACCCAGTACTTC
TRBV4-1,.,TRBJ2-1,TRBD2,CASSQVAGEGDEQFF,TGCGCCAGCAGCCAAGTAGCGGGAGAGGGAGATGAGCAGTTCTTC
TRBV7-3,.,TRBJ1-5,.,CASSLGRRTNQPQHF,TGTGCCAGCAGCTTAGGAAGGAGAACCAATCAGCCCCAGCATTTT
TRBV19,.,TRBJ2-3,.,CASSISGSSTDTQYF,TGTGCCAGTAGTATTAGCGGTTCTAGCACAGATACGCAGTATTTT
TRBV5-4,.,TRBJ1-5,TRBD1,CASSLGGQSDQPQHF,TGTGCCAGCAGCTTGGGGGGACAGTCGGATCAGCCCCAGCATTTT
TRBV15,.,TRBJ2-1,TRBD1,CATAEQGRVNEQFF,TGTGCCACTGCAGAACAGGGGAGAGTCAATGAGCAGTTCTTC
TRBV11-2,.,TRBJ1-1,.,CASSLRAGNSEAFF,TGTGCCAGCAGCTTAAGGGCAGGGAATTCTGAAGCTTTCTTT
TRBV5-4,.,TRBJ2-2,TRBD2,CASSPWRLAGGTTGELFF,TGTGCCAGCAGCCCGTGGAGGCTAGCGGGAGGGACCACCGGGGAGCTGTTTTTT
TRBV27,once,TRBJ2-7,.,CASSLEGGYEQYF,TGTGCCAGCAGTTTAGAGGGCGGCTACGAGCAGTACTTC
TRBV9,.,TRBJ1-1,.,CASSEGHTGSEAFF,TGTGCCAGCAGCGAAGGCCATACAGGGTCTGAAGCTTTCTTT
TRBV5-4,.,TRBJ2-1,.,CASSSSMVAEQFF,TGTGCCAGCAGCTCGTCTATGGTAGCTGAGCAGTTCTTC
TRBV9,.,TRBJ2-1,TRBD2,CASSVASGGMDEQFF,TGTGCCAGCAGCGTCGCCTCGGGAGGAATGGATGAGCAGTTCTTC
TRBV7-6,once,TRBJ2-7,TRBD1,CASSFGDSSYEQYF,TGTGCCAGCAGCTTCGGGGACAGTTCCTACGAGCAGTACTTC
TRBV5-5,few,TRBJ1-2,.,CASSPSVSATDRIYGYTF,TGTGCCAGCAGCCCATCGGTTAGCGCTACCGATCGAATCTATGGCTACACCTTC
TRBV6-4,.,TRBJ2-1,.,CASSEAGNEWDEQFF,TGTGCCAGCAGTGAGGCGGGAAATGAGTGGGATGAGCAGTTCTTC
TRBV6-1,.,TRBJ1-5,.,CASSYHGSNQPQHF,TGTGCCAGCAGCTATCACGGGAGCAATCAGCCCCAGCATTTT
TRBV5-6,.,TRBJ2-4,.,CASSLVGLTAKNIQYF,TGTGCCAGCAGCTTGGTGGGGCTGACCGCCAAAAACATTCAGTACTTC
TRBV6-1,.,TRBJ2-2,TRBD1,CASSEHGQGAAGELFF,TGTGCCAGCAGTGAACACGGACAGGGGGCGGCCGGGGAGCTGTTTTTT
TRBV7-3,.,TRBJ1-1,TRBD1,CASSLDRGRGAFF,TGTGCCAGCAGCCTGGACAGGGGGCGTGGAGCTTTCTTT
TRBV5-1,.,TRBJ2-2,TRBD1,CASSSRTGNTGELFF,TGCGCCAGCAGCAGTAGGACAGGAAACACCGGGGAGCTGTTTTTT
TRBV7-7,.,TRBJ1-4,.,CASSSQGNEKLFF,TGTGCCAGCAGCTCGCAGGGAAATGAAAAACTGTTTTTT
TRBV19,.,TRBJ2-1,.,CASSSTRTNPYNEQFF,TGTGCCAGTAGTTCGACTAGGACGAACCCTTACAATGAGCAGTTCTTC
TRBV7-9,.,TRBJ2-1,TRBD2,CSSSPGTSGYNEQFF,TGTTCCAGCAGCCCCGGGACTAGCGGATACAATGAGCAGTTCTTC
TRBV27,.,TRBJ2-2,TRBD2,CASSWRLAGGTGELFF,TGTGCCAGCAGTTGGCGACTAGCGGGAGGGACCGGGGAGCTGTTTTTT